Described below is a single T cell receptor (beta chain) sequence and its context. The sample belongs to a study of Ad26.COV2.S vaccination and SARS-CoV-2 variants. Noted treatment: 15 to 20 received Ad26.COV2.S at low or high dose, single or two shots; a few received placebo; per-sample allocation not given. Material that was analyzed had been drawn on day 63 after the first vaccine or placebo injection. Generated by immunoSEQ multiplex PCR, the TCRdb table keeps only in-frame clones and is missing some. The data show roughly 380,000 clones, around 83% seen once. The CDR3 runs 16 residues. Germline lookup yields CDR1 LGHDT and CDR2 YNNKEL (reference sequence). Trimming pared 1 base from V and 0 bases from J, leaving 10 bases between.

The sequence was obtained from a person between 18 and 59 years old who received the Ad26.COV2.S COVID-19 vaccine or a placebo. This rearrangement joins TRBV3-1 (or the pseudogene TRBV3-2) to TRBJ1-5; no firm D call. The material was peripheral blood, obtained in a trial of Ad26.COV2.S vaccine versus placebo. The CDR3 is CASSQAPPSSNQPQHF. CDR3 sequence (DNA): TGTGCCAGCAGCCAAGCCCCACCAAGTAGCAATCAGCCCCAGCATTTT.